The clone carrying this T cell receptor (beta chain) has a single count. Its antigen is as yet unknown. The data are from a study of identifying expanded T cells in peripheral blood. Looked up from germline, CDR1 is MNHNS and CDR2 is SASEGT. The CDR3 is 14 residues long. V lost 7 bases to trimming and J lost 6 bases; unmatched junction nucleotides: 8. Method: immunoSEQ multiplex PCR; TCRdb's copy keeps in-frame clones and lacks some. Counted here are about 130,000 clones, around nine tenths occurring once; the ten biggest clones make up more than 7%. Points from the study as a whole: Differentially abundant clones: around 1.2 between replicates, about 15 at around 15 days, 19 to 20 at four. Variance in clone template counts between approximately 2-week samples significantly increased with total template count across all healthy donors.

Collection occurred without any documented infections or immune events in donors. The source of this sequence is a person aged 18 to 70 in good health. The sequenced sample was blood. The genes are TRBV6-1 and TRBJ2-1, with TRBD2 matching 8 bases. The CDR3 nucleotides read TGTGCCAGCAAATGGCGGGAGGTCCCCAATGAGCAGTTCTTC. It encodes CASKWREVPNEQFF.